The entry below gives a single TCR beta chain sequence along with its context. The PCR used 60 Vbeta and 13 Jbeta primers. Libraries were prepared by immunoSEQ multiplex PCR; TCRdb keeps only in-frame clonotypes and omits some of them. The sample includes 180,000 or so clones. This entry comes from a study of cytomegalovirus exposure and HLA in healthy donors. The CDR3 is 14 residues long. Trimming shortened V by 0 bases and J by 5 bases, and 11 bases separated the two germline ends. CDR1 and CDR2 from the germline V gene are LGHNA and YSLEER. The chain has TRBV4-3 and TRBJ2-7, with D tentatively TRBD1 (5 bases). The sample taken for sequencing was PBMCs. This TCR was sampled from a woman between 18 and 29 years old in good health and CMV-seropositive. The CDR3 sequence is CASSQDKGLHEQYF. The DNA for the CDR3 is TGCGCCAGCAGCCAAGATAAGGGGCTCCACGAGCAGTACTTC.